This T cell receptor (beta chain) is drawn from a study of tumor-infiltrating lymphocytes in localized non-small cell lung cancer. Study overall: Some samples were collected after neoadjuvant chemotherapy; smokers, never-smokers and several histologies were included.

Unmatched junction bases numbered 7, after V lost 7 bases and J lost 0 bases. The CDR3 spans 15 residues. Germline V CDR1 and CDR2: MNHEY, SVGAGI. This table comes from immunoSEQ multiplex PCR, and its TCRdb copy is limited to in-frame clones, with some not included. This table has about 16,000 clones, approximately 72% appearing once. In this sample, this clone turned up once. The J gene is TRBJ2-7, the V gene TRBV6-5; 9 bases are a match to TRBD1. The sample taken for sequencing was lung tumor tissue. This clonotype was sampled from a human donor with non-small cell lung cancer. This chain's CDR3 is CASTKRGQGSYEQYF. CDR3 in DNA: TGTGCCAGCACTAAAAGGGGACAGGGCTCCTACGAGCAGTACTTC.